The 18 T cell receptor beta chains reported below all come from one sample, sequenced in a study of Ad26.COV2.S vaccination and SARS-CoV-2 variants. Treatment meaning: 15 to 20 received Ad26.COV2.S at low or high dose, single or two shots; about 5 received placebo; per-sample allocation not given. Sampling was performed 63 days after the first vaccine or placebo injection. Clones were read by immunoSEQ multiplex PCR, and TCRdb kept only the in-frame ones, dropping some. The data show roughly 500,000 clones, 89% seen once. This material consisted of peripheral blood, taken in a trial of Ad26.COV2.S vaccine versus placebo. These receptor sequences come from a person aged 18-65 years who received the Ad26.COV2.S COVID-19 vaccine or a placebo.

This clone was seen once. The chain employs TRBV24-1 and TRBJ1-2; D may be TRBD1 (5 bases). Germline CDR1 reads KGHDR; CDR2 reads SFDVKD. The V gene lost 2 bases and the J gene lost 8 bases, with 17 bases spanning the gap. The CDR3 is 15 amino acids. The CDR3 is CATSDSPGRAGGYTF. The CDR3 coding sequence is TGTGCCACCAGTGATTCCCCGGGACGCGCGGGGGGCTACACCTTC.

The rearrangement links TRBV29-1 to TRBJ2-3; D unclear. V lost 1 base, J lost 7 bases, and 12 bases lay in between. This CDR3 region has 13 residues. CDR1 and CDR2 (germline): SQVTM, ANQGSEA. CDR3 in amino acids: CSVEGQLGNTQYF. In DNA form, the CDR3 reads TGCAGCGTTGAAGGGCAGCTGGGCAATACGCAGTATTTT.

The chain employs TRBV27 and TRBJ2-7, with 7 positions matching TRBD1. The V gene end was trimmed by 7 bases and the J gene end by 3 bases; junction bases not matched to a gene: 9. Germline lookup yields CDR1 MNHEY and CDR2 SMNVEV (reference sequence). This CDR3 is 14 amino acids long. CDR3 coding DNA: TGTGCCAGCATGGCCTCCGCAGGGGGCTACGAGCAGTACTTC. Encoded protein: CASMASAGGYEQYF.

This clone was found once. The J gene is TRBJ1-2, the V gene TRBV9; 7 bases agree with TRBD1. Trimming at V came to 0 bases and at J to 8 bases, leaving 4 bases not matched to a gene. This CDR3 contains 13 residues. Germline CDR1 reads SGDLS; CDR2 reads YYNGEE. The CDR3 spells CASSVARTGGYTF. DNA of the CDR3: TGTGCCAGCAGCGTAGCTCGGACAGGAGGCTACACCTTC.

The V and J genes are TRBV11-2 and TRBJ2-5; D not resolved. The length of the CDR3 is 11 residues. Germline V gene sequence: CDR1 SGHAT, CDR2 FQNNGV. Trimming pared 5 bases from V and 4 bases from J, leaving 5 bases between. The CDR3, as DNA: TGTGCCAGCAGCATGGGAGAGACCCAGTACTTC. Protein: CASSMGETQYF.

This clone was detected only a few times. This sequence joins TRBV29-1 and TRBJ1-1; TRBD1 might be the D (5 bases). There are 13 residues in the CDR3. Germline CDR1 SQVTM, CDR2 ANQGSEA. Trimming removed 0 bases at V and 3 bases at J, with 8 bases between. CDR3 sequence: CSVEDRGDTEAFF. In nucleotides, the CDR3 is TGCAGCGTTGAAGATCGAGGGGACACTGAAGCTTTCTTT.

The rearrangement links TRBV7-2 to TRBJ2-7, with D possibly being TRBD1 (5 bases). Germline CDR1 reads SGHTA; CDR2 reads FQGNSA. Trimming took 0 bases from V and 2 from J, leaving 14 bases between them. This CDR3 has 16 residues. In nucleotides, the CDR3 is TGTGCCAGCAGCTTAGCGTCGGGCAGGGTGGCCTACGAGCAGTACTTC. Amino acids: CASSLASGRVAYEQYF.

V and J are TRBV7-3 and TRBJ2-2, with no clear D. Trimming took 5 bases from V and 3 from J, leaving 7 bases between them. The CDR3 runs to 13 residues. Germline CDR1 reads SGHTA; CDR2 reads FQGTGA. In nucleotides, the CDR3 is TGTGCCAGCAGCCGAGATTACACCGGGGAGCTGTTTTTT. Its translation is CASSRDYTGELFF.

This sequence joins TRBV7-8 and TRBJ2-2; TRBD1 agrees at 8 bases. Germline V lookup: CDR1 SGHVS, CDR2 FQNEAQ. V shed 0 bases, J shed 0 bases, and the junction held 6 bases outside the gene matches. CDR3 length equals 18 residues. The CDR3 DNA follows: TGTGCCAGCAGCTTAGCGCTAACAGGGGGATCGAACACCGGGGAGCTGTTTTTT. Translated, it gives CASSLALTGGSNTGELFF.

V is TRBV24-1 and J is TRBJ2-3; 8 positions agree with TRBD1. Germline V CDR1 and CDR2: KGHDR, SFDVKD. The CDR3 has 19 residues. The J segment lost 2 bases and the V segment lost 4 bases, leaving 16 bases of the junction unmatched. CDR3 sequence: CATSDPRDRTSNITDTQYF. The CDR3 region has the DNA TGTGCCACCAGTGACCCCCGGGACAGGACTTCTAACATCACAGATACGCAGTATTTT.

This sequence joins TRBV24-1 and TRBJ2-1; 9 nucleotides line up with TRBD2. Germline CDR1 and CDR2: KGHDR and SFDVKD. The V gene end was trimmed by 1 base and the J gene end by 4 bases; junction bases not matched to a gene: 13. The CDR3 has 19 amino acids. In nucleotides, the CDR3 is TGTGCCACCAGTGATTTCAAAAATCCTAGCGGGAAGAAATACAATGAGCAGTTCTTC. Its protein is CATSDFKNPSGKKYNEQFF.

This chain connects TRBV19 to TRBJ2-1, with D possibly being TRBD2 (6 bases). The CDR3 is made up of 15 amino acids. V was shortened by 5 bases and J by 2 bases, with 13 bases between the two germline ends. Germline lookup yields CDR1 LNHDA and CDR2 SQIVND (reference sequence). The CDR3 DNA follows: TGTGCCAGTAGTGCTAGCGATGGTACCTACAATGAGCAGTTCTTC. Translating it yields CASSASDGTYNEQFF.

Here the CDR3 reads CASSEEANTEAFF. CDR3 coding DNA: TGTGCCAGCAGTGAAGAAGCGAACACTGAAGCTTTCTTT. The chain recombines TRBV2 with TRBJ1-1; D is ambiguous. The V gene's germline CDR1 is SNHLY and CDR2 FYNNEI. The CDR3 totals 13 residues. Trimming removed 1 base from V and 1 base from J, with 4 bases in between.

V is TRBV15 and J is TRBJ2-3; D not resolved. Germline V gives CDR1 LNHNV, CDR2 YYDKDF (reference sequence). V lost 3 bases and J lost 4, with 8 bases in between. The CDR3 spans 13 residues. CDR3 sequence reads: CATSSPLPDTQYF. The CDR3 coding sequence is TGTGCCACCAGCAGTCCCTTGCCAGATACGCAGTATTTT.

The chain links TRBV9 to TRBJ2-7; 9 positions match TRBD2. Germline lookup yields CDR1 SGDLS and CDR2 YYNGEE. With 4 bases clipped from V and 11 bases from J, the junction kept 13 bases outside the gene matches. This CDR3 comprises 14 residues. The CDR3 nucleotides are TGTGCCAGCAGCCCGGGACTAGCCCCGGTCGTAAAGTACTTC. Amino acids: CASSPGLAPVVKYF.

CDR3 sequence (DNA): TGTGCCAGCAGTTTACCTGGAAACACCATATATTTT. Translated: CASSLPGNTIYF. The rearrangement links TRBV27 to TRBJ1-3; D gene unclear. The CDR3 spans 12 residues. V lost 2 bases, J lost 2 bases, and 1 base lay in between. The germline gives CDR1 MNHEY, CDR2 SMNVEV (reference sequence).

The genes are TRBV7-2 and TRBJ2-1; 11 bases match TRBD2. Germline V gives CDR1 SGHTA, CDR2 FQGNSA. The CDR3 is 15 residues long. The V and J ends lost 6 bases and 9 bases, in that order; junction bases with no gene match: 10. The CDR3 loop is CASRPIAGGPVEQFF. The CDR3 nucleotides read TGTGCCAGCAGGCCCATAGCGGGGGGGCCAGTTGAGCAGTTCTTC.

This clone was seen only a few times. V is TRBV11-2 and J is TRBJ1-5; 7 positions match TRBD1. Per germline, CDR1 SGHAT and CDR2 FQNNGV. CDR3 length equals 15 residues. Trimming removed 5 bases from V and 2 bases from J; junction bases left unmatched: 6. CDR3 DNA sequence: TGTGCCAGCAGCCCAGACAGGGTCGGCAATCAGCCCCAGCATTTT. Its translation: CASSPDRVGNQPQHF.